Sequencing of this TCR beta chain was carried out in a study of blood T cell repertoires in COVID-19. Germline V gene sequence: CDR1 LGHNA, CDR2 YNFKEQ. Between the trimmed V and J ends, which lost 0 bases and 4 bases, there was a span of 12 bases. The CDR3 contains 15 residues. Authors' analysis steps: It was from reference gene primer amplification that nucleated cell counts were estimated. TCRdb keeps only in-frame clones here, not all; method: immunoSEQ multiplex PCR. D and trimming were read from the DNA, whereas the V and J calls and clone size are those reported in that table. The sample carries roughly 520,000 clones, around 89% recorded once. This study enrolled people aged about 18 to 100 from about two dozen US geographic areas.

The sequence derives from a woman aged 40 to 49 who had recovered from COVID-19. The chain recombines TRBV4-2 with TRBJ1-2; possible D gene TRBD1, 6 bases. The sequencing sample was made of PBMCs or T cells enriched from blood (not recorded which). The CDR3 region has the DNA TGTGCCAGCAGCCAAGAAATTTCAGGGGTCTATGGCTACACCTTC. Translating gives CASSQEISGVYGYTF.